A few counts support the clone carrying this TCR beta chain. Its specificity is not known. This sample stems from a study of T-cell memory formation after mild COVID-19. About the study: TCR clusters were mostly donor specific.

Germline CDR1 is ENHRY and CDR2 is SYGVKD. CDR3 length equals 12 residues. Trimming stripped 3 bases from V and 4 bases from J, with 4 bases between. Constant-segment primers were used for 5'RACE, and the resulting TCR alpha and TCR beta cDNA libraries carried sample barcodes and UMIs. TCRdb reanalysed the 5' RACE reads using MiXCR and keeps one entry per CDR3 protein. This sample has just over 350,000 distinct CDR3 sequences, with roughly 14% found just once. Broader study findings: Day 15 to 85 contracting clones showed balanced CD4/CD8; day 15 to 37 expanders favored CD4+. Shrinking CD4+ clones resided mostly in CM and EM, and CD8+ ones in EMRA.

The rearrangement uses TRBV10-3 and TRBJ1-5; D not certain. The specimen sequenced was PBMCs or a T cell subset sorted from them (not recorded which). The receptor comes from a man aged 18 to 30 who had mild COVID-19 (a few samples of this study predate the infection). Cell type and time point are not known. In DNA, the CDR3 is TGTGCCATCAGTGACGGGAATCAGCCCCAGCATTTT. Residues: CAISDGNQPQHF.